The 25 T cell receptor beta chains listed next were all sequenced from one sample in a study of Ad26.COV2.S vaccination and SARS-CoV-2 variants. Repertoires were generated with immunoSEQ multiplex PCR, while TCRdb's copy carries only in-frame clones and drops some. The table includes 440,000 or so clones, about nine tenths detected once. Treatment specified: some 19 received Ad26.COV2.S at low or high dose, single or two shots; about 5 received placebo; per-sample allocation not given. Samples analyzed were those drawn on day 63 after the first vaccine or placebo injection. The specimen was peripheral blood, collected in a trial of Ad26.COV2.S vaccine versus placebo. These receptors originate from a person between 18 and 65 years old who received the Ad26.COV2.S COVID-19 vaccine or a placebo.

This chain links TRBV28 with TRBJ2-3, with TRBD2 matching 7 bases. V was clipped by 1 base and J by 6 bases; unmatched bases: 10. The CDR3 length is 16 residues. Germline V gene data show CDR1 as MDHEN and CDR2 as SYDVKM. CDR3: CASSLSRWGGSDTQYF. CDR3 DNA: TGTGCCAGCAGTTTATCCAGGTGGGGGGGATCCGATACGCAGTATTTT. Based on the CDR3 plus reference TRBV28 and TRBJ2-3, the full variable domain is DVKVTQSSRYLVKRTGEKVFLECVQDMDHENMFWYRQDPGLGLRLIYFSYDVKMKEKGDIPEGYSVSREKKERFSLILESASTNQTSMYLCASSLSRWGGSDTQYFGPGTRLTVL.

The chain links TRBV7-9 to TRBJ2-1; a possible D gene is TRBD1 (6 bases). The germline V gene encodes CDR1 SEHNR and CDR2 FQNEAQ (reference sequence). CDR3 length equals 12 residues. V lost 6 bases to trimming and J lost 14 bases, with 17 bases between them. DNA of the CDR3: TGTGCCAGCAGTACAAACCGGGACAATAAGTTCTTC. As protein: CASSTNRDNKFF. Full variable domain (missing parts from reference TRBV7-9 and TRBJ2-1): DTGVSQNPRHKITKRGQNVTFRCDPISEHNRLYWYRQTLGQGPEFLTYFQNEAQLEKSRLLSDRFSAERPKGSFSTLEIQRTEQGDSAMYLCASSTNRDNKFFGPGTRLTVL.

The DNA of the CDR3 is TGTGCCAGCAGCTTAGGGAGTTATAGCGGGAGGGTCGCCTACAATGAGCAGTTCTTC. Translation: CASSLGSYSGRVAYNEQFF. The genes are TRBV7-2 and TRBJ2-1; TRBD2 matches 11 bases. Germline V gives CDR1 SGHTA, CDR2 FQGNSA. The CDR3 extends over 19 amino acids. Unmatched junction bases numbered 10, after V lost 1 base and J lost 2 bases.

The table lists this clone with a few counts. The chain couples TRBV3-1 (or the pseudogene TRBV3-2) to TRBJ1-2; D perhaps matches TRBD1 (6 bases). This CDR3 is 14 amino acids long. Germline CDR1 and CDR2: LGHDT and YNNKEL (reference sequence). Trimming shortened V by 4 bases and J by 2 bases, and 11 bases separated the two germline ends. The CDR3 sequence: CASSRGTGNYGYTF. CDR3 sequence (DNA): TGTGCCAGCAGCCGGGGAACAGGGAACTATGGCTACACCTTC.

The chain recombines TRBV9 with TRBJ2-7; TRBD2 aligns across 7 bases. The ends lost 7 bases at V and 0 bases at J; junction bases unmatched: 1. CDR3 length: 12 residues. Germline V gene sequence: CDR1 SGDLS, CDR2 YYNGEE. This chain's CDR3 is CASSSGSYEQYF. The CDR3 nucleotides read TGTGCCAGCTCTAGCGGCTCCTACGAGCAGTACTTC.

The rearrangement joins TRBV19 to TRBJ2-3, with a tentative D call TRBD2 (6 bases). This CDR3 spans 13 amino acids. V lost 7 bases to trimming and J lost 6 bases, with 14 bases between them. CDR1 is LNHDA, CDR2 SQIVND, per germline (reference sequence). In nucleotides, the CDR3 is TGTGCCAGTAAGGAGGGCCCGGGGGATACGCAGTATTTT. It codes for CASKEGPGDTQYF.

This sequence joins TRBV6-5 and TRBJ2-2; D possibly corresponds to TRBD2 (6 bases). V was cut by 4 bases and J by 6 bases, with 15 bases left in between. CDR1 is MNHEY, CDR2 SVGAGI, per germline. CDR3 length: 15 amino acids. As DNA, the CDR3 is TGTGCCAGCAGTTCCCTCGGAGGGCAAGCCGGGGAGCTGTTTTTT. Its protein product is CASSSLGGQAGELFF.

This chain connects TRBV14 to TRBJ2-1, with 14 bases matching TRBD2. The CDR3 extends over 16 amino acids. V lost 6 bases and J lost 9; bases outside the gene matches: 10. Germline assignment: CDR1 SGHDN and CDR2 FVKESK. CDR3 sequence reads: CASRPSGTSGRGEQFF. CDR3 DNA sequence: TGTGCCAGCAGGCCTTCCGGGACTAGCGGGAGAGGTGAGCAGTTCTTC. The full variable domain, with the rest looked up from reference TRBV14 and TRBJ2-1, is EAGVTQFPSHSVIEKGQTVTLRCDPISGHDNLYWYRRVMGKEIKFLLHFVKESKQDESGMPNNRFLAERTGGTYSTLKVQPAELEDSGVYFCASRPSGTSGRGEQFFGPGTRLTVL.

The genes are TRBV7-2 and TRBJ1-1; tentative D call: TRBD1 (5 bases). The germline V gene encodes CDR1 SGHTA and CDR2 FQGNSA. The CDR3 has 15 residues. V shed 3 bases and J shed 4 bases, with 15 bases lying between them. CDR3 coding DNA: TGTGCCAGCAGCTTGGAGGGGCTCTTTGCCACTGAAGCTTTCTTT. It translates to CASSLEGLFATEAFF.

This chain uses TRBV12-3 or TRBV12-4 with TRBJ1-2, with a tentative D call TRBD1 (6 bases). V gave up 4 bases and J gave up 4 bases, with 10 bases separating them. This CDR3 has 13 residues. The CDR3 sequence: CASSSTGSYGYTF. CDR3 DNA: TGTGCCAGCAGTTCAACAGGGTCCTATGGCTACACCTTC.

V is TRBV4-2 and J is TRBJ2-5; 8 bases line up with TRBD1. The CDR3 is 14 amino acids. V dropped 1 base and J dropped 4; count of bases not matched to a gene: 2. Germline V gives CDR1 LGHNA, CDR2 YNFKEQ. DNA of the CDR3: TGTGCCAGCAGCCAAGGAACAGGGGGAGAGACCCAGTACTTC. Its translation: CASSQGTGGETQYF.

This clone appeared once. V is TRBV2 and J is TRBJ2-3, with D possibly TRBD2 on 6 matching bases. This CDR3 has 15 amino acids. Trimming removed 5 bases at V and 0 bases at J, with 12 bases between. CDR1 and CDR2 (germline): SNHLY, FYNNEI. CDR3 DNA: TGTGCCAGCAGTCCTACGAGCGGGAGCACAGATACGCAGTATTTT. This gives the protein CASSPTSGSTDTQYF.

The genes are TRBV28 and TRBJ2-3, with TRBD1 matching 7 bases. V was pared by 8 bases and J by 4 bases, with 6 bases of the junction left unmatched. CDR3 length: 13 amino acids. CDR1 and CDR2 (germline): MDHEN, SYDVKM. CDR3 DNA: TGTGCCAGCTACCGGGACAGCCCAGATACGCAGTATTTT. Protein sequence: CASYRDSPDTQYF.

This clone came up once. This chain joins TRBV9 and TRBJ1-6, with 8 bases identical to TRBD1. This CDR3 is built from 14 residues. The V gene end was trimmed by 4 bases and the J gene end by 6 bases; junction bases not matched to a gene: 3. Germline V lookup: CDR1 SGDLS, CDR2 YYNGEE. CDR3 nucleotide sequence: TGTGCCAGCAGCCGACAGGGGCTTAATTCACCCCTCCACTTT. Amino acid sequence: CASSRQGLNSPLHF.

The chain has TRBV27 and TRBJ2-1, with 8 bases aligning to TRBD2. Trimming at V came to 2 bases and at J to 5 bases, leaving 2 bases not matched to a gene. Germline loops: CDR1 MNHEY, CDR2 SMNVEV (reference sequence). The CDR3 contains 14 residues. As DNA, the CDR3 is TGTGCCAGCAGTTTAGCGGGGGGAAACAATGAGCAGTTCTTC. It codes for CASSLAGGNNEQFF.

The rearrangement joins TRBV6-2 or TRBV6-3 to TRBJ2-4; a possible D gene is TRBD2 (5 bases). V gave up 4 bases and J gave up 2 bases, with 12 bases separating them. The CDR3 has 15 amino acids. Germline V lookup: CDR1 MNHEY, CDR2 SVGEGT. CDR3 nucleotide sequence: TGTGCCAGCAGTTTTAGGGAGCATTCCAAAAACATTCAGTACTTC. Amino acids: CASSFREHSKNIQYF.

J is TRBJ1-5 and V is TRBV4-3; 9 bases agree with TRBD1. J lost 6 bases, V lost 5 bases, and 5 bases had no gene match. The CDR3 has 14 residues. CDR1 is LGHNA and CDR2 is YSLEER in the germline V gene. CDR3 bases: TGCGCCAGCAGCGTTCGGACAGGGGTTCAGCCCCAGCATTTT. Translating it yields CASSVRTGVQPQHF.

This chain connects TRBV27 to TRBJ2-1; 14 bases line up with TRBD2. Germline CDR1 is MNHEY and CDR2 is SMNVEV (reference sequence). The CDR3 spans 16 residues. The V gene end was trimmed by 6 bases and the J gene end by 8 bases; junction bases not matched to a gene: 9. The CDR3, as DNA: TGTGCCAGCAGGCCTAGACTAGCGGGAGGGCCCCATGAGCAGTTCTTC. As protein: CASRPRLAGGPHEQFF.

The chain uses TRBV29-1 and TRBJ1-1; no clear D gene. V was shortened by 8 bases and J by 1 base, with 14 bases between the two germline ends. The CDR3 is 13 residues long. Germline V gene sequence: CDR1 SQVTM, CDR2 ANQGSEA. The CDR3 region has the DNA TGCAGCCCCGGTGGTCGGAAGAACACTGAAGCTTTCTTT. Encoded protein: CSPGGRKNTEAFF.

V and J are TRBV7-9 and TRBJ2-5; D gene ambiguous. V was pared by 2 bases and J by 5 bases, with 9 bases between. CDR1 is SEHNR and CDR2 is FQNEAQ in the germline V gene (reference sequence). The CDR3 covers 13 residues. CDR3 sequence: CASSLSYGETQYF. DNA for the CDR3: TGTGCCAGCAGCTTAAGTTACGGGGAGACCCAGTACTTC.

The rearrangement uses TRBV28 and TRBJ1-6; a weak D match, TRBD1 (5 bases). The CDR3 covers 14 residues. The germline gives CDR1 MDHEN, CDR2 SYDVKM. The CDR3 sequence is CATPGQTYNSPLHF. Here the CDR3 DNA reads TGTGCTACCCCGGGGCAGACCTATAATTCACCCCTCCACTTT.

The rearrangement joins TRBV28 to TRBJ1-1; D possibly corresponds to TRBD1 (6 bases). The CDR3 loop spans 14 amino acids. The V and J ends lost 3 bases and 3 bases respectively, with 11 bases between them. The germline V gene encodes CDR1 MDHEN and CDR2 SYDVKM. CDR3 nucleotide sequence: TGTGCCAGCAGTTTGGGGGCAGGGGACACTGAAGCTTTCTTT. It is translated as CASSLGAGDTEAFF.

J is TRBJ1-5 and V is TRBV28; D perhaps matches TRBD1 (5 bases). The germline V gene has CDR1 MDHEN and CDR2 SYDVKM. V lost 3 bases, J lost 7 bases, and 13 bases lay in between. The CDR3 contains 14 residues. CDR3 sequence reads: CASSLAGPGQPQHF. The CDR3 coding sequence is TGTGCCAGCAGTTTGGCAGGGCCGGGGCAGCCCCAGCATTTT.

The chain carries TRBV13 and TRBJ1-4; TRBD1 agrees at 9 bases. CDR3 length: 15 residues. The V gene end was trimmed by 1 base and the J gene end by 8 bases; junction bases not matched to a gene: 5. In germline, CDR1 is PRHDT, CDR2 FYEKMQ (reference sequence). This CDR3 reads CASSLERTGGEKLFF. The CDR3 coding sequence is TGTGCCAGCAGCTTAGAGCGTACAGGGGGCGAAAAACTGTTTTTT.

The V gene is TRBV9, the J gene TRBJ2-3, with no clear D. The CDR3 runs 16 residues. V was pared by 0 bases and J by 0 bases, with 11 bases between. Germline loops: CDR1 SGDLS, CDR2 YYNGEE. CDR3 residues: CASSVVASSSTDTQYF. CDR3 bases: TGTGCCAGCAGCGTAGTTGCCAGCTCTAGCACAGATACGCAGTATTTT. The whole variable domain, filled in from reference TRBV9 and TRBJ2-3, reads DSGVTQTPKHLITATGQRVTLRCSPRSGDLSVYWYQQSLDQGLQFLIQYYNGEERAKGNILERFSAQQFPDLHSELNLSSLELGDSALYFCASSVVASSSTDTQYFGPGTRLTVL.